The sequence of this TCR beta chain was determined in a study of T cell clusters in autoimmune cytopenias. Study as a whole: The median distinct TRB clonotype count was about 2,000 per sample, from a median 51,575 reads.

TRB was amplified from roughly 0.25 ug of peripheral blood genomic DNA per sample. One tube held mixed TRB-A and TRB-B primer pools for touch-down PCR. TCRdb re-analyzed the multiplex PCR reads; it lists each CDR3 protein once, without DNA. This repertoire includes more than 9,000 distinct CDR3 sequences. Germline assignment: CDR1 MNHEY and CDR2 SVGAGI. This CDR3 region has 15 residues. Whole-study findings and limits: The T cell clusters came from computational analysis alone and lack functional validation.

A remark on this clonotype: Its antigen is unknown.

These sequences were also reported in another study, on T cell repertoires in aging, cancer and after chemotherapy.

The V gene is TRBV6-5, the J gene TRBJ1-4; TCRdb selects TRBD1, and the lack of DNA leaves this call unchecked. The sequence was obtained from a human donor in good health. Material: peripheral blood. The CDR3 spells CASSSYRGGGEKLFF.